This TCR beta chain was profiled in a study of blood T cell repertoires in COVID-19. For the study at large: Material from acute and convalescent COVID-19 was sourced from the United States, Italy and Spain. Sample material is recorded as cDNA or gDNA derived from T cells, B-cell-depleted T cells, or PBMCs.

Per the study methods: Reference gene primer amplification gave estimated nucleated cell counts. Assay: immunoSEQ multiplex PCR; the TCRdb copy retains only in-frame clones and omits some. That table supplies the V and J calls and clone size; D and trimming were determined from the DNA. The sample yields under 300,000 clones, approximately 80% seen once. What was sequenced was peripheral blood. This clonotype was obtained from a man aged 25-45 years who had recovered from COVID-19.

The CDR3 DNA reads TGTGCCAGCAGATCGGAGGGGGATACGCAGTATTTT. This translates into CASRSEGDTQYF. V is TRBV5-4 and J is TRBJ2-3; the D gene is possibly TRBD2 (6 bases). This CDR3 region has 12 residues. CDR1 is SGHNT, CDR2 YYREEE, per germline (reference sequence). V was shortened by 5 bases and J by 6 bases, with 10 bases between the two germline ends. The full variable domain, its missing parts supplied by reference TRBV5-4 and TRBJ2-3, is ETGVTQSPTHLIKTRGQQVTLRCSSQSGHNTVSWYQQALGQGPQFIFQYYREEENGRGNFPPRFSGLQFPNYSSELNVNALELDDSALYLCASRSEGDTQYFGPGTRLTVL.